The present TCR beta chain was sequenced within a study of T cells in Graves' hyperthyroidism and ophthalmopathy. The CDR3 regions of TCR beta were amplified from RNA transcripts. The primer set for the first-round RT-PCR of the TCR CDR3 was HTBI. TCRdb reprocessed the multiplex PCR reads with MiXCR, giving one entry per CDR3 protein. The data show under 350,000 distinct CDR3 sequences, over 15% seen once. Findings and caveats of the study: Clonotypes that were expanded in thyroid above 0.001 mostly appeared in blood too.

Germline assignment: CDR1 MGHRA and CDR2 YSYEKL. The CDR3 is 15 amino acids. J was trimmed by 4 bases and V by 1 base; bases with no gene match: 5. A patient was excluded if there was uncontrolled infection, other autoimmune disease, pregnancy or lactation. PBMCs stemmed from 10 ml fresh peripheral blood. Ten or more counts support this clonotype. Its antigen is undetermined. The J gene is TRBJ2-3, the V gene TRBV4-1; 7 bases agree with TRBD2. Material for sequencing was blood. This clonotype was sampled from a woman aged 60-75 years with Graves' ophthalmopathy. In DNA form, the CDR3 reads TGCGCCAGCAGCCAAGGGCCCGCGGGAGCAGATACGCAGTATTTT. Amino acid sequence: CASSQGPAGADTQYF.